One and the same sample provided the 7 T cell receptor beta chains below, sequenced in a study of cytomegalovirus exposure and HLA in healthy donors. Primers for the PCR totalled 60 Vbeta and 13 Jbeta. Some clones are missing from TCRdb's copy, which holds only in-frame ones; the method was immunoSEQ multiplex PCR. Of around 150,000 clones listed, around 84% are singletons. The material sequenced was PBMCs. Receptor source: a man younger than 35 in good health and CMV-seronegative.

V and J are TRBV10-3 and TRBJ2-1; 13 bases match TRBD2. V gave up 6 bases and J gave up 7 bases; unmatched junction bases: 6. The CDR3 loop spans 15 amino acids. From germline, CDR1 is ENHRY and CDR2 SYGVKD. In DNA, the CDR3 is TGTGCCATCAGGTTGGGACTAGCGGGGCCTAATGAGCAGTTCTTC. It encodes CAIRLGLAGPNEQFF.

The chain joins TRBV6-5 to TRBJ2-1, with 9 positions matching TRBD2. The trim removed 8 bases at V and 9 bases at J, leaving 5 bases unmatched. This CDR3 has 12 residues. Germline V CDR1 and CDR2: MNHEY, SVGAGI. In DNA form, the CDR3 reads TGTGCCAGCTCGGCTAGCGGGATTGAGCAGTTCTTC. Its translation: CASSASGIEQFF.

The V call is TRBV2, the J call TRBJ2-7; D might be TRBD2 (6 bases). The length of the CDR3 is 14 residues. The germline gives CDR1 SNHLY, CDR2 FYNNEI. V was clipped by 5 bases and J by 9 bases, with 20 bases between them. The DNA for the CDR3 is TGTGCCAGCAGTCCCCTCACGGGAGCGCACGGGCAGTACTTC. This sequence encodes CASSPLTGAHGQYF.

The CDR3 loop is CASSPVGREDTQYF. The CDR3 nucleotides are TGTGCCAGCTCACCCGTTGGAAGGGAGGATACGCAGTATTTT. The chain employs TRBV18 and TRBJ2-3; the D gene is possibly TRBD2 (5 bases). Germline CDR1 KGHSH, CDR2 LQKENI. Trimming shortened V by 3 bases and J by 6 bases, and 13 bases separated the two germline ends. The CDR3 totals 14 residues.

V is TRBV2 and J is TRBJ2-1; TRBD2 matches 10 bases. The germline V gene has CDR1 SNHLY and CDR2 FYNNEI. After removal of 6 bases from V and 4 bases from J, the junction contained 6 bases not matched to a gene. The CDR3 runs to 15 residues. The CDR3 protein is CASSVLSGGYNEQFF. CDR3 in DNA: TGTGCCAGCAGCGTGCTTAGCGGGGGGTACAATGAGCAGTTCTTC.

This chain links TRBV28 with TRBJ1-5; D might be TRBD1 (5 bases). Germline CDR1 and CDR2: MDHEN and SYDVKM. The CDR3 has 16 residues. The V end was cut by 5 bases, the J end by 0 bases, with 14 bases between. CDR3 in amino acids: CASSLDSLYSNQPQHF. The CDR3 DNA reads as TGTGCCAGCAGTCTTGACAGTCTTTATAGCAATCAGCCCCAGCATTTT.

The chain recombines TRBV7-9 with TRBJ2-7; 7 bases agree with TRBD2. The CDR3 runs to 14 residues. Germline V gene sequence: CDR1 SEHNR, CDR2 FQNEAQ (reference sequence). Trimming removed 2 bases from V and 6 bases from J; junction bases left unmatched: 7. The CDR3 nucleotides read TGTGCCAGCAGCTTATTGGCTAGCGGCTCCGAGCAGTACTTC. Translated, it gives CASSLLASGSEQYF.